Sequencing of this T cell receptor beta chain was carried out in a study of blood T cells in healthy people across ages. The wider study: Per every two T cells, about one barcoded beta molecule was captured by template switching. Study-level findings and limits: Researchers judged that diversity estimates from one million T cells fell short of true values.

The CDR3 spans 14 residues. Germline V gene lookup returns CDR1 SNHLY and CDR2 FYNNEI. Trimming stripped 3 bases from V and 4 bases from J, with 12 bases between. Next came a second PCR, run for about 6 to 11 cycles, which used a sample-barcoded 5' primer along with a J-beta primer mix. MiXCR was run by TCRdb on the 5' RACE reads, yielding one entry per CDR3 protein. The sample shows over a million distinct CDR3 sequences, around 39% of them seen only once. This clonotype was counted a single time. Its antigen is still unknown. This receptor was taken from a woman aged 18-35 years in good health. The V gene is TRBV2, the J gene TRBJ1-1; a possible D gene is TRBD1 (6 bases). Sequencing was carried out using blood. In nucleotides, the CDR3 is TGTGCCAGCAGTGATGTGGTAGGGGGCACTGAAGCTTTCTTT. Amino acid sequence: CASSDVVGGTEAFF.